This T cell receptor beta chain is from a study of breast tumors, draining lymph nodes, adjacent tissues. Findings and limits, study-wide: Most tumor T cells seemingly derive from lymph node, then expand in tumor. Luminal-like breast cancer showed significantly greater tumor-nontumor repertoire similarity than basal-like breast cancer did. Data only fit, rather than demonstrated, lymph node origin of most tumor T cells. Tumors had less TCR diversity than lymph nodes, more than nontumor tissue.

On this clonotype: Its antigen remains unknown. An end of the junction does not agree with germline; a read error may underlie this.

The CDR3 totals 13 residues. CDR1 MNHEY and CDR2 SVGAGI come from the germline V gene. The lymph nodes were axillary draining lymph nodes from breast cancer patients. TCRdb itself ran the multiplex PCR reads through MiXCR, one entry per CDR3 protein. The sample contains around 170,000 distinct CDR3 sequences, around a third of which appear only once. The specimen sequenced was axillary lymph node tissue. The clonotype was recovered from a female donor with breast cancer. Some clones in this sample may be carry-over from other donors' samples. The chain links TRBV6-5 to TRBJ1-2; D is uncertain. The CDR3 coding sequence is TGTGCCAGCAGTTTTTCGGAAAGCTATGGCTACGCCTTC. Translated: CASSFSESYGYAF.